A single T cell receptor (beta chain) is shown here with its context. Its antigen is not known. The sample comes from a study of cytomegalovirus exposure and HLA in healthy donors. Across the study: From some 180 million T cells, an earlier analysis saw approximately 110 million unique TCR beta sequences.

Trimming removed 2 bases from V and 5 bases from J; junction bases left unmatched: 20. The CDR3 has 19 residues. Germline V gene data show CDR1 as SGHTA and CDR2 as FQGNSA. Findings and limits, study-wide: Follow-up analysis seemed to connect common viral pathogens with several of the most significant clusters identified. Per a later analysis, 18,000 or so TCR beta sequences showed association with HLA alleles at 0.05 false discovery rate.

Vbeta (60) and Jbeta (13) primers were used in the PCR. Assay: immunoSEQ multiplex PCR; the TCRdb copy retains only in-frame clones and omits some. The sample carries around 85,000 clones, 75% to 85% recorded once. The rearrangement links TRBV7-2 to TRBJ2-5; 7 nucleotides line up with TRBD2. Sequenced material: PBMCs. This TCR derives from a man aged 50 or older in good health and CMV-seropositive. The CDR3 region has the DNA TGTGCCAGCAGCTTATTTTCGACGGGGGGAGGGCCAATAGGGGAGACCCAGTACTTC. Translating gives CASSLFSTGGGPIGETQYF.